This T cell receptor beta chain was sequenced during a study of Tregs in tolerant kidney transplant recipients. Comment on this clone: Its specificity is unknown. Sequencing ends 3 residues short of the CDR3 end; the germline J gene provides the rest.

Regarding the study as a whole: Validation in larger populations is needed because few patients were studied. Expanding Tregs on activated donor B cells appeared to best identify donor-specific TCRbeta clones. No direct test of biological reproducibility was done here.

The table came from immunoSEQ multiplex PCR; TCRdb's copy has only in-frame clones and leaves some out. The specimen's table records approximately 11,000 clones. Related graft donors supplied nonmyeloablative bone marrow transplants, and mixed chimerism was transient. Unstimulated Tregs (CD4+CD25+CD127-) and CD4+CD25- non-Tregs were sorted from PBMCs. Germline CDR1 LNHDA, CDR2 SQIVND (reference sequence). V lost 3 bases and J lost 0, with 8 bases in between. The CDR3 is made up of 14 amino acids. The TCR was taken from a human patient who received a combined kidney and bone marrow transplant. These T cells may partly come from the graft donor. This chain uses TRBV19 with TRBJ1-1, with D unresolved. Sequencing used CD8+ T cells from blood (PBMCs), obtained 24 months after the transplant. The CDR3 bases that were read are TGTGCCAGTAGTATGGGCAGCCTGAACACTGAA. This translates into CASSMGSLNTE. The CDR3, in full, reads CASSMGSLNTEAFF. The full variable domain, rest sourced from reference TRBV19 and TRBJ1-1, is DGGITQSPKYLFRKEGQNVTLSCEQNLNHDAMYWYRQDPGQGLRLIYYSQIVNDFQKGDIAEGYSVSREKKESFPLTVTSAQKNPTAFYLCASSMGSLNTEAFFGQGTRLTVV.